Shown below are 25 T cell receptor beta chains from a single sample sequenced in a study of blood T cell repertoires in COVID-19. Assay used: immunoSEQ multiplex PCR; TCRdb lists only in-frame clones, some missing. The sample carries about 180,000 clones, over 80% recorded once. The sequenced material came from peripheral blood. The receptor set was obtained from a woman in her 70s with COVID-19, enrolled during active disease.

This chain joins TRBV6-5 and TRBJ2-5, with D tentatively TRBD2 (5 bases). Germline V gene lookup returns CDR1 MNHEY and CDR2 SVGAGI. The V end lost 6 bases, the J end lost 0 bases, and 14 bases lay between the germline ends. CDR3 length: 15 residues. The CDR3 protein is CASRGVISDQETQYF. CDR3 coding DNA: TGTGCCAGCAGGGGAGTTATTAGCGACCAAGAGACCCAGTACTTC.

The V gene is TRBV24-1, the J gene TRBJ2-1; 12 bases fit TRBD1. The junction had 8 bases not matched to a gene; V was cut back by 4 bases and J by 8 bases. Germline V CDR1 and CDR2: KGHDR, SFDVKD. The CDR3 is 16 amino acids. CDR3 sequence reads: CATSDRGTGGEDEQFF. The CDR3 nucleotides are TGTGCCACCAGTGACCGCGGGACAGGGGGCGAAGATGAGCAGTTCTTC.

The gene calls are TRBV15 and TRBJ2-1; 8 bases are shared with TRBD2. The CDR3 consists of 15 residues. V lost 4 bases and J lost 5; bases outside the gene matches: 7. The germline gives CDR1 LNHNV, CDR2 YYDKDF (reference sequence). The CDR3: CATSIHSGIDNEQFF. CDR3 nucleotide sequence: TGTGCCACCAGCATTCATAGCGGGATTGACAATGAGCAGTTCTTC.

The chain couples TRBV6-5 to TRBJ2-3; D perhaps matches TRBD1 (6 bases). V lost 7 bases, J lost 3 bases, and 11 bases lay in between. CDR3 length equals 13 residues. CDR1 and CDR2 (germline): MNHEY, SVGAGI. DNA of the CDR3: TGTGCCAGCATTCTCACAGGGACAGATACGCAGTATTTT. Translating it yields CASILTGTDTQYF.

J is TRBJ2-1 and V is TRBV29-1, with 8 bases aligning to TRBD2. There are 14 residues in the CDR3. The V segment lost 4 bases and the J segment 8 bases; nucleotides outside the gene matches: 10. Germline assignment: CDR1 SQVTM and CDR2 ANQGSEA. CDR3 sequence: CSVAGTSPRHEQFF. In nucleotides, the CDR3 is TGCAGCGTTGCGGGGACTAGTCCCCGCCATGAGCAGTTCTTC.

There are many counts of this clone. This chain uses TRBV7-8 with TRBJ2-1; TRBD2 agrees at 7 bases. Trimming at V came to 0 bases and at J to 6 bases, leaving 14 bases not matched to a gene. Germline values: CDR1 SGHVS, CDR2 FQNEAQ. This CDR3 has 18 residues. CDR3 bases: TGTGCCAGCAGCTTAGCGAAAATGCCTACTAGCGTAGTCAATGAGCAGTTCTTC. Translating it yields CASSLAKMPTSVVNEQFF. Full variable domain (rest looked up from reference TRBV7-8 and TRBJ2-1): GAGVSQSPRYKVAKRGQDVALRCDPISGHVSLFWYQQALGQGPEFLTYFQNEAQLDKSGLPSDRFFAERPEGSVSTLKIQRTQQEDSAVYLCASSLAKMPTSVVNEQFFGPGTRLTVL.

The chain is built from TRBV5-1 and TRBJ2-6, with TRBD1 as a possible D gene (5 bases). V was clipped by 2 bases and J by 1 base, with 10 bases between them. CDR1 SGHRS and CDR2 YFSETQ come from the germline V gene. This CDR3 has 16 residues. The CDR3 coding sequence is TGCGCCAGCAGCTTATCGACAGTTTCTGGGGCCAACGTCCTGACTTTC. Its translation: CASSLSTVSGANVLTF.

On this clone itself: Other DNA sequences in the sample encode the same CDR3. The chain links TRBV18 to TRBJ2-5, with D tentatively TRBD1 (5 bases). The CDR3 sequence is 12 residues long. Germline V gives CDR1 KGHSH, CDR2 LQKENI. The V end lost 6 bases, the J end lost 5 bases, and 10 bases lay between the germline ends. The CDR3 protein is CASSPNRETQYF. In nucleotides, the CDR3 is TGTGCCAGCTCCCCCAACAGGGAGACCCAGTACTTC.

The chain joins TRBV11-2 to TRBJ2-3; the D gene is possibly TRBD2 (6 bases). The CDR3 is 15 residues long. Per the germline V gene, CDR1 is SGHAT and CDR2 is FQNNGV. Trimming pared 2 bases from V and 1 base from J, leaving 10 bases between. CDR3: CASSLQGGGTDTQYF. The CDR3, as DNA: TGTGCCAGCAGCTTACAAGGCGGGGGCACAGATACGCAGTATTTT.

The rearrangement uses TRBV5-1 and TRBJ2-1; the D gene is possibly TRBD1 (5 bases). CDR1 is SGHRS and CDR2 is YFSETQ in the germline V gene. V lost 0 bases, J lost 8 bases, and 12 bases lay in between. This CDR3 region has 14 residues. The CDR3 protein is CASSLGQGSDEQFF. The CDR3 DNA reads as TGCGCCAGCAGCTTGGGCCAGGGATCCGATGAGCAGTTCTTC.

V and J are TRBV15 and TRBJ2-3; 7 bases match TRBD2. The CDR3 loop spans 16 amino acids. Per the germline V gene, CDR1 is LNHNV and CDR2 is YYDKDF (reference sequence). With 2 bases clipped from V and 2 bases from J, the junction kept 7 bases outside the gene matches. CDR3 region: CATSRSGRANTDTQYF. The CDR3 DNA reads TGTGCCACCAGCAGATCGGGGAGGGCCAACACAGATACGCAGTATTTT.

V gene TRBV9 combines with J gene TRBJ2-3; the D gene is possibly TRBD2 (5 bases). This CDR3 has 17 amino acids. In germline, CDR1 is SGDLS, CDR2 YYNGEE. Trimming cost V 4 bases and J 0 bases, with 18 bases left between them. CDR3 sequence (DNA): TGTGCCAGCAGCCCCCGCCCTGGCGGGCAAAGCACAGATACGCAGTATTTT. It codes for CASSPRPGGQSTDTQYF. The entire variable domain, with the rest obtained from reference TRBV9 and TRBJ2-3, is as follows: DSGVTQTPKHLITATGQRVTLRCSPRSGDLSVYWYQQSLDQGLQFLIQYYNGEERAKGNILERFSAQQFPDLHSELNLSSLELGDSALYFCASSPRPGGQSTDTQYFGPGTRLTVL.

The chain is built from TRBV18 and TRBJ2-7; 7 nucleotides align to TRBD1. CDR1 is KGHSH and CDR2 is LQKENI in the germline V gene. Trimming cost V 2 bases and J 3 bases; bases outside gene matches: 7. The CDR3 loop spans 15 amino acids. The CDR3 sequence: CASSPSIAGGYEQYF. The CDR3 nucleotides are TGTGCCAGCTCACCAAGTATCGCAGGGGGCTACGAGCAGTACTTC.

A word on this clone: Other DNA variants within this sample encode the same CDR3. This chain links TRBV28 with TRBJ1-2; tentatively, D is TRBD1 (5 bases). Germline V gene data show CDR1 as MDHEN and CDR2 as SYDVKM. The germline V and J ends were trimmed by 6 bases and 3 bases, with 8 bases remaining between them. There are 12 residues in the CDR3. The chain's CDR3 is CASRGGDYGYTF. The CDR3 nucleotides are TGTGCCAGCAGGGGGGGTGACTATGGCTACACCTTC.

This chain uses TRBV2 with TRBJ2-2; 9 bases are shared with TRBD1. The germline CDR1 and CDR2 sequences are SNHLY and FYNNEI. The CDR3 runs 15 residues. V lost 6 bases, J lost 4 bases, and 6 bases stayed unmatched. The chain's CDR3 is CASSPGQGGTGELFF. DNA for the CDR3: TGTGCCAGCAGCCCGGGACAGGGAGGCACCGGGGAGCTGTTTTTT.

V is TRBV4-3 and J is TRBJ2-1; tentative D call: TRBD2 (6 bases). Germline CDR1 and CDR2: LGHNA and YSLEER. This CDR3 is built from 15 residues. Trimming took off 5 bases at V and 6 bases at J, with 17 bases between the two ends. The CDR3 region is CASSSRLGVGNEQFF. The CDR3 DNA reads TGCGCCAGCAGCTCTAGACTAGGTGTGGGCAATGAGCAGTTCTTC.

The chain employs TRBV7-9 and TRBJ2-7; 8 nucleotides agree with TRBD2. CDR1 SEHNR and CDR2 FQNEAQ come from the germline V gene (reference sequence). The trim removed 4 bases at V and 7 bases at J, leaving 12 bases unmatched. CDR3 length: 15 amino acids. The CDR3 nucleotides read TGTGCCAGCAGCTCTCGGTTGGGACTAGTATTTGAGCAGTACTTC. Amino acids: CASSSRLGLVFEQYF.

The rearrangement links TRBV28 to TRBJ2-7, with D possibly being TRBD2 (6 bases). V was pared by 3 bases and J by 2 bases, with 11 bases between. From germline, CDR1 is MDHEN and CDR2 SYDVKM. CDR3 length equals 14 residues. The CDR3 DNA follows: TGTGCCAGCAGTTTGGAGGGGCAGGCCTACGAGCAGTACTTC. It specifies CASSLEGQAYEQYF. The full variable domain, with the rest looked up from reference TRBV28 and TRBJ2-7, is DVKVTQSSRYLVKRTGEKVFLECVQDMDHENMFWYRQDPGLGLRLIYFSYDVKMKEKGDIPEGYSVSREKKERFSLILESASTNQTSMYLCASSLEGQAYEQYFGPGTRLTVT.

This chain uses TRBV25-1 with TRBJ2-3; TRBD1 might be the D (5 bases). CDR3 length: 15 amino acids. Germline assignment: CDR1 MGHDK and CDR2 SYGVNS. Between the trimmed V and J ends, which lost 4 bases and 3 bases, there was a span of 14 bases. The CDR3 region is CASSVFKAGTDTQYF. CDR3 in DNA: TGTGCCAGCAGTGTTTTTAAGGCAGGGACAGATACGCAGTATTTT.

For the CDR3, the DNA is TGTGCCAGTAGTACAGTCTTGACTAGCGGGAGCAATGAGCAGTTCTTC. The encoded protein is CASSTVLTSGSNEQFF. The J gene is TRBJ2-1, the V gene TRBV19, with 12 positions matching TRBD2. J lost 6 bases, V lost 4 bases, and 7 bases had no gene match. CDR1 is LNHDA, CDR2 SQIVND, per germline (reference sequence). The CDR3 loop spans 16 amino acids.

The V and J genes are TRBV27 and TRBJ2-1; D possibly corresponds to TRBD2 (7 bases). CDR3 length: 15 amino acids. V lost 5 bases and J 4 bases, leaving 15 bases between the germline ends. Germline V CDR1 and CDR2: MNHEY, SMNVEV (reference sequence). The CDR3 is CASSLRGAGYNEQFF. The DNA for the CDR3 is TGTGCCAGCAGTCTACGGGGGGCGGGTTACAATGAGCAGTTCTTC.

The CDR3 nucleotides are TGTGCCAGCAGTCTCGCGGGGCAGACCCATCAGCCCCAGCATTTT. Encoded protein: CASSLAGQTHQPQHF. The genes are TRBV28 and TRBJ1-5; possible D gene TRBD1, 5 bases. CDR3 size: 15 residues. The V gene lost 5 bases and the J gene lost 5 bases, with 16 bases spanning the gap. CDR1 is MDHEN, CDR2 SYDVKM, per germline.

The chain uses TRBV25-1 and TRBJ2-6, with D maybe TRBD1 (6 bases). The CDR3 contains 15 residues. CDR1 MGHDK and CDR2 SYGVNS come from the germline V gene. Between the trimmed V and J ends, which lost 4 bases and 2 bases, there was a span of 9 bases. The CDR3 sequence: CASSAHRAGANVLTF. CDR3 nucleotides: TGTGCCAGCAGTGCCCACAGGGCTGGGGCCAACGTCCTGACTTTC.

A few counts support this clone. This chain uses TRBV28 with TRBJ2-2; 9 bases agree with TRBD1. CDR1 MDHEN and CDR2 SYDVKM come from the germline V gene. The CDR3 is 15 amino acids. Trimming cost V 5 bases and J 12 bases; bases outside gene matches: 13. CDR3 nucleotides: TGTGCCAGCAGTCTCAACACACCGGGACAGGGTCAGCTGTTTTTT. Translating it yields CASSLNTPGQGQLFF.

This clone was found once. The V gene is TRBV28, the J gene TRBJ2-7; no definite D call. CDR1 is MDHEN and CDR2 is SYDVKM in the germline V gene. The CDR3 has 12 residues. V was clipped by 7 bases and J by 0 bases, with 7 bases between them. CDR3 in amino acids: CASNSNSYEQYF. CDR3 in DNA: TGTGCCAGCAACTCCAACTCCTACGAGCAGTACTTC.